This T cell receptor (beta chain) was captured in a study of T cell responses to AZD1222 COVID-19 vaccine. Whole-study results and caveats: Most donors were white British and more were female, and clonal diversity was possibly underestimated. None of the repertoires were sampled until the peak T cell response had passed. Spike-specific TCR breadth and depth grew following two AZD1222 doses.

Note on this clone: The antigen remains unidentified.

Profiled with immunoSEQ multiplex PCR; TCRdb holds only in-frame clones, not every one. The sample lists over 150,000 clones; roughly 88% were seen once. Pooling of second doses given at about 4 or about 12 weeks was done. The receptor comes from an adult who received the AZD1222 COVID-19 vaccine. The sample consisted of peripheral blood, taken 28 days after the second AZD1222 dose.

CDR3: CASSFPPPNKNIQYF. The CDR3 DNA reads as TGTGCCAGCAGTTTCCCTCCCCCGAATAAAAACATTCAGTACTTC. The chain is built from TRBV27 and TRBJ2-4; D remains unclear. V shed 3 bases and J shed 4 bases, with 13 bases lying between them. CDR3 size: 15 residues. The germline V gene encodes CDR1 MNHEY and CDR2 SMNVEV (reference sequence).